The sequence of this T cell receptor (beta chain) was determined in a study of Graves' ophthalmopathy and Graves' hyperthyroidism. Scientists amplified the TCR beta CDR3 regions from RNA transcripts. Second-round multiplex PCR followed a first-round RT-PCR using HTBI primers. Each CDR3 protein gets one entry after TCRdb re-called the multiplex PCR reads with MiXCR. The table has roughly 480,000 distinct CDR3 sequences, about 15% seen once. Germline trimming cut 2 bases from V and 8 bases from J; bases unmatched to any gene: 11. CDR3 length: 15 residues. Germline V gene lookup returns CDR1 MGHRA and CDR2 YSYEKL.

The chain combines TRBV4-1 with TRBJ1-2; 7 bases are a match to TRBD1. This sequence was found in a woman aged 25 to 39 with Graves' ophthalmopathy. Sequencing was carried out using blood. CDR3 region: CASSQYGVGGSGYTF. As DNA, the CDR3 is TGCGCCAGCAGCCAATATGGAGTAGGGGGCAGCGGCTACACCTTC.